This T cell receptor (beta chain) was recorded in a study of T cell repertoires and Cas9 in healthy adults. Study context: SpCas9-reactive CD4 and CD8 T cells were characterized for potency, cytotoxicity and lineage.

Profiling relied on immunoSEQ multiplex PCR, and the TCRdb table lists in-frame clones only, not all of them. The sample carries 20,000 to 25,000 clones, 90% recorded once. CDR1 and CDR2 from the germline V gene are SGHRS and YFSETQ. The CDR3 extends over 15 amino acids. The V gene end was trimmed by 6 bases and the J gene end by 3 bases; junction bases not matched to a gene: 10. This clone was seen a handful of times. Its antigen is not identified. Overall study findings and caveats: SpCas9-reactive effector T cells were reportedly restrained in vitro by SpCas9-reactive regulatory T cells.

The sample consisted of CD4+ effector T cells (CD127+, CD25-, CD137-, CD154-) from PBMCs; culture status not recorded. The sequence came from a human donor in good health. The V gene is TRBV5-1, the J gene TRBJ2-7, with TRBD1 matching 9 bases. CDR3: CASTKQGAMGYEQYF. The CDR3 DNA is TGCGCCAGCACAAAACAGGGGGCGATGGGCTACGAGCAGTACTTC.